These 26 T cell receptor beta chains were sequenced from one sample in a study of cytomegalovirus exposure and HLA in healthy donors. The study ran its PCR with 60 Vbeta and 13 Jbeta primers. Some clones are missing from TCRdb's copy, which holds only in-frame ones; the method was immunoSEQ multiplex PCR. The profile covers roughly 250,000 clones, with 70% to 90% appearing a single time and more than 1.5% taken by the ten largest. Sample: PBMCs. The origin of the receptors is a woman aged 40 to 55 in good health and CMV-seropositive.

The V gene is TRBV7-3, the J gene TRBJ2-1, with 10 nucleotides matching TRBD2. The CDR3 runs 16 residues. V trimming: 5 bases; J trimming: 7 bases; junction bases outside the gene matches: 11. Germline V gene data show CDR1 as SGHTA and CDR2 as FQGTGA. The CDR3 is CASSLGVAGGINEQFF. The CDR3 DNA reads as TGTGCCAGCAGCCTCGGAGTAGCGGGAGGTATTAATGAGCAGTTCTTC.

The chain joins TRBV2 to TRBJ2-1; 9 nucleotides align to TRBD2. CDR1 and CDR2 from the germline V gene are SNHLY and FYNNEI. J lost 7 bases, V lost 6 bases, and 10 bases had no gene match. This CDR3 comprises 15 residues. The CDR3 spells CASRILAGEGNEQFF. Here the CDR3 DNA reads TGTGCCAGCAGGATCTTAGCGGGAGAAGGGAATGAGCAGTTCTTC.

The CDR3 region is CAWSTGDQPQHF. In DNA form, the CDR3 reads TGTGCCTGGAGTACAGGGGATCAGCCCCAGCATTTT. The V gene is TRBV30, the J gene TRBJ1-5, with 7 bases aligning to TRBD1. The V segment lost 2 bases and the J segment 5 bases; nucleotides outside the gene matches: 0. This CDR3 region has 12 residues. Per germline, CDR1 GTSNPN and CDR2 SVGIG (reference sequence).

The V gene is TRBV5-1, the J gene TRBJ1-4; D is unresolved. Germline V gene data show CDR1 as SGHRS and CDR2 as YFSETQ. The CDR3 runs 13 residues. V gave up 1 base and J gave up 3 bases, with 4 bases separating them. Here the CDR3 reads CASSLTANEKLFF. The CDR3 DNA reads as TGCGCCAGCAGCTTGACAGCTAATGAAAAACTGTTTTTT.

The rearrangement uses TRBV5-1 and TRBJ1-1; TRBD1 matches 7 bases. In germline, CDR1 is SGHRS, CDR2 YFSETQ. The junction had 9 bases not matched to a gene; V was cut back by 3 bases and J by 1 base. This CDR3 is built from 16 residues. The CDR3 DNA reads TGCGCCAGCAGCTCCCCCAGGGGGGAGTCGAACACTGAAGCTTTCTTT. As protein: CASSSPRGESNTEAFF.

The chain links TRBV5-6 to TRBJ2-5; TRBD1 matches at 7 bases. The J call may be faulty, since TRBJ2-7 better matches the DNA end. There are 16 residues in the CDR3. Per the germline V gene, CDR1 is SGHDT and CDR2 is YYEEEE. The CDR3 sequence: CASSTSTGTAPYEQYF. The CDR3 region has the DNA TGTGCCAGCAGCACCTCGACAGGGACCGCCCCCTACGAGCAGTACTTC.

This sequence joins TRBV15 and TRBJ2-1; D possibly corresponds to TRBD2 (5 bases). Trimming shortened V by 1 base and J by 8 bases, and 12 bases separated the two germline ends. Germline V gene sequence: CDR1 LNHNV, CDR2 YYDKDF (reference sequence). The CDR3 has 14 residues. The CDR3: CATSRVAGPDEQFF. CDR3 sequence (DNA): TGTGCCACCAGCAGAGTGGCGGGCCCGGATGAGCAGTTCTTC. Together with reference TRBV15 and TRBJ2-1, the CDR3 gives the full variable domain: DAMVIQNPRYQVTQFGKPVTLSCSQTLNHNVMYWYQQKSSQAPKLLFHYYDKDFNNEADTPDNFQSRRPNTSFCFLDIRSPGLGDTAMYLCATSRVAGPDEQFFGPGTRLTVL.

The chain has TRBV15 and TRBJ1-2, with 7 bases that match TRBD1. V trimming: 3 bases; J trimming: 1 base; junction bases outside the gene matches: 2. Looked up from germline, CDR1 is LNHNV and CDR2 is YYDKDF (reference sequence). This CDR3 has 14 residues. The CDR3 here is CATSSYRGNYGYTF. As DNA, the CDR3 is TGTGCCACCAGCAGTTACAGGGGTAACTATGGCTACACCTTC.

V and J are TRBV2 and TRBJ1-2, with 7 bases lining up with TRBD1. There are 14 residues in the CDR3. From germline, CDR1 is SNHLY and CDR2 FYNNEI. J lost 6 bases, V lost 2 bases, and 6 bases had no gene match. CDR3 protein: CASSETGTVDGYTF. CDR3 coding DNA: TGTGCCAGCAGTGAAACCGGGACAGTGGATGGCTACACCTTC.

The chain uses TRBV5-4 and TRBJ2-5; 7 positions match TRBD2. V trimming: 4 bases; J trimming: 5 bases; junction bases outside the gene matches: 11. The germline V gene has CDR1 SGHNT and CDR2 YYREEE (reference sequence). The CDR3 totals 15 residues. Here the CDR3 reads CASSPQSGRGETQYF. CDR3 coding DNA: TGTGCCAGCAGCCCCCAATCAGGGAGGGGCGAGACCCAGTACTTC.

This clone was seen a few times. The rearrangement links TRBV5-1 to TRBJ2-1; TRBD2 agrees at 10 bases. The CDR3 covers 15 residues. Trimming removed 4 bases from V and 5 bases from J; junction bases left unmatched: 6. CDR1 is SGHRS and CDR2 is YFSETQ in the germline V gene. DNA of the CDR3: TGCGCCAGCAGCAAAACTAGCGGGATGCACAATGAGCAGTTCTTC. Protein: CASSKTSGMHNEQFF.

This chain links TRBV10-3 with TRBJ1-1, with 9 bases matching TRBD1. Looked up from germline, CDR1 is ENHRY and CDR2 is SYGVKD. The V gene end was trimmed by 7 bases and the J gene end by 5 bases; junction bases not matched to a gene: 5. This CDR3 is 13 amino acids long. This CDR3 is CAIKDRGGTEAFF. CDR3 bases: TGTGCCATCAAGGACAGGGGTGGGACTGAAGCTTTCTTT.

The CDR3 region has the DNA TGTGCCAGCAGCTTAGGACTACCCTTCACCCAGCAGTATTTT. Protein: CASSLGLPFTQQYF. The chain carries TRBV11-3 and TRBJ2-3; D is perhaps TRBD2 (5 bases). V lost 1 base and J lost 11, with 16 bases in between. The germline V gene encodes CDR1 SGHNT and CDR2 YENEEA. There are 14 residues in the CDR3.

In nucleotides, the CDR3 is TGTGCCAGCAGCCCGAGGGAGGATTCCTCGGTTGGGAATGAGCAGTTCTTC. Its protein is CASSPREDSSVGNEQFF. The V call is TRBV9, the J call TRBJ2-1, with D possibly matching TRBD2 (6 bases). The CDR3 length is 17 residues. V lost 4 bases and J 7 bases, leaving 24 bases between the germline ends. Germline V gene data show CDR1 as SGDLS and CDR2 as YYNGEE.

V and J are TRBV14 and TRBJ2-2, with TRBD1 identical over 7 bases. Germline lookup yields CDR1 SGHDN and CDR2 FVKESK. The CDR3 runs to 15 residues. J gave up 8 bases and V 1 base, and 7 bases lay outside the gene matches. In DNA, the CDR3 is TGTGCCAGCAGCCAAGGCTTAAGGGGGCTGGGGGAGCTGTTTTTT. Its translation is CASSQGLRGLGELFF.

The chain employs TRBV27 and TRBJ2-7; 7 positions agree with TRBD1. The ends lost 3 bases at V and 5 bases at J; junction bases unmatched: 10. Germline CDR1 reads MNHEY; CDR2 reads SMNVEV (reference sequence). The CDR3 is 15 amino acids. CDR3 loop: CASSLYAGGTDEQYF. CDR3 in DNA: TGTGCCAGCAGTTTGTATGCAGGGGGTACAGACGAGCAGTACTTC.

V and J are TRBV13 and TRBJ2-3; 9 bases align to TRBD2. The V segment lost 5 bases and the J segment 1 base; nucleotides outside the gene matches: 4. The germline CDR1 and CDR2 sequences are PRHDT and FYEKMQ (reference sequence). The CDR3 has 15 amino acids. CDR3 protein: CASSPRTSGTDTQYF. CDR3 DNA: TGTGCCAGCAGCCCGCGGACTAGCGGCACAGATACGCAGTATTTT.

This chain links TRBV9 with TRBJ2-3; perhaps TRBD1 as D (5 bases). This CDR3 has 15 residues. The germline CDR1 and CDR2 sequences are SGDLS and YYNGEE. With 2 bases removed from V and 0 bases from J, the gap between germline ends came to 10 bases. DNA for the CDR3: TGTGCCAGCAGCGTGGACACGCCTAGCACAGATACGCAGTATTTT. As protein: CASSVDTPSTDTQYF.

V and J are TRBV11-2 and TRBJ2-3; 8 bases align to TRBD2. Trimming cost V 4 bases and J 4 bases; bases outside gene matches: 7. The CDR3 runs to 15 residues. The germline V gene has CDR1 SGHAT and CDR2 FQNNGV. The CDR3 loop is CASSWNSGVSDTQYF. The DNA of the CDR3 is TGTGCCAGCAGCTGGAATAGCGGGGTATCAGATACGCAGTATTTT.

The chain combines TRBV19 with TRBJ1-1; no reliable D call. The length of the CDR3 is 13 residues. V dropped 8 bases and J dropped 1 base, with 11 bases sitting between them. Germline CDR1 and CDR2: LNHDA and SQIVND (reference sequence). CDR3 DNA sequence: TGTGCCAGTGGGAGGCAGTCGAACACTGAAGCTTTCTTT. Translation: CASGRQSNTEAFF.

The J gene is TRBJ1-1, the V gene TRBV13; D possibly corresponds to TRBD1 (6 bases). CDR3 size: 14 residues. Germline V CDR1 and CDR2: PRHDT, FYEKMQ (reference sequence). V lost 0 bases to trimming and J lost 4 bases, with 9 bases between them. The DNA for the CDR3 is TGTGCCAGCAGCTTAGGACAGGGCGGCACTGAAGCTTTCTTT. Encoded protein: CASSLGQGGTEAFF.

The V call is TRBV4-2, the J call TRBJ2-7, with D tentatively TRBD1 (6 bases). V was pared by 1 base and J by 3 bases, with 25 bases between. Per germline, CDR1 LGHNA and CDR2 YNFKEQ. The CDR3 runs 19 residues. CDR3 region: CASSQAVWSGRGPSYEQYF. CDR3 in DNA: TGTGCCAGCAGCCAAGCGGTCTGGTCGGGCAGGGGACCAAGCTACGAGCAGTACTTC.

J is TRBJ2-1 and V is TRBV6-1; D gene ambiguous. The CDR3 has 13 residues. V lost 9 bases and J 4 bases, leaving 13 bases between the germline ends. From germline, CDR1 is MNHNS and CDR2 SASEGT. CDR3 bases: TGTGCCAGTCGTACAATCGATTACAATGAGCAGTTCTTC. Protein product: CASRTIDYNEQFF.

V and J are TRBV18 and TRBJ2-7; 11 positions agree with TRBD2. Germline lookup yields CDR1 KGHSH and CDR2 LQKENI. J lost 3 bases, V lost 7 bases, and 2 bases had no gene match. This CDR3 is 13 amino acids long. CDR3 protein: CASYTSGSYEQYF. As DNA, the CDR3 is TGTGCCAGCTACACTAGCGGGAGCTACGAGCAGTACTTC.

The chain uses TRBV10-3 and TRBJ1-4; a weak D match, TRBD1 (5 bases). V was clipped by 3 bases and J by 0 bases, with 8 bases between them. Germline V lookup: CDR1 ENHRY, CDR2 SYGVKD. The CDR3 extends over 15 amino acids. This CDR3 is CAISEQAATNEKLFF. CDR3 nucleotides: TGTGCCATCAGTGAACAGGCTGCAACTAATGAAAAACTGTTTTTT.

The V gene is TRBV4-3, the J gene TRBJ2-5, with 14 positions matching TRBD2. Germline V CDR1 and CDR2: LGHNA, YSLEER. The ends lost 0 bases at V and 4 bases at J; junction bases unmatched: 16. The CDR3 runs 21 residues. CDR3 loop: CASSQEPGPGLAGELRETQYF. The DNA for the CDR3 is TGCGCCAGCAGCCAAGAACCGGGACCGGGACTAGCGGGAGAGCTAAGAGAGACCCAGTACTTC.